These T cell receptor beta chains were read from a single sample in a study of blood T cell repertoires in COVID-19. The repertoire was sequenced with immunoSEQ multiplex PCR; TCRdb's copy has only in-frame clones and lacks some. The sample has around 130,000 clones, around nine tenths seen once; the top ten hold about 2.1%. Sequencing was carried out using peripheral blood. These receptors were taken from a woman between 50 and 59 years old with acute or convalescent COVID-19. Both conserved end residues are part of each CDR3. D genes are given only for firm matches. Some rows mark clone size as missing; the rest say once, few, many or name a class of expanded clone.

d_gene,v_gene,j_gene,abundance,CDR3nt,CDR3aa
TRBD2,TRBV6-5,TRBJ2-5,once,TGTGCCAGCAGTTTTCGTGGCGGGGGGGAGGGGACCCAGTACTTC,CASSFRGGGEGTQYF
-,TRBV7-2,TRBJ1-2,-,TGTGCCAGCAGCTTAGACCCCTCAGGGCCCCATGGCTACACCTTC,CASSLDPSGPHGYTF
TRBD2,TRBV19,TRBJ2-3,-,TGTGCCAGTAGTGGGACTAGCGGGGGGGCCGCAGATACGCAGTATTTT,CASSGTSGGAADTQYF
-,TRBV6-6,TRBJ2-7,-,TGTGCCAGCAGCGCCCACGGGGAGGCCACCTACGAGCAGTACTTC,CASSAHGEATYEQYF
-,TRBV4-1,TRBJ2-7,-,TGCGCCAGCAGCCAGGGGACAATAAACTACGAGCAGTACTTC,CASSQGTINYEQYF
-,TRBV9,TRBJ1-1,-,TGTGCCAGCAGCGTAGCGGTGAACACTGAAGCTTTCTTT,CASSVAVNTEAFF
-,TRBV11-2,TRBJ1-4,few,TGTGCCAGCAGCTTAGCTGGGAGGCCAGCCGGCTTTGAAAAACTGTTTTTT,CASSLAGRPAGFEKLFF
-,TRBV28,TRBJ1-6,-,TGTGCCAGCAGTCAAGTAACAGGGTACAAGTCACCCCTCCACTTT,CASSQVTGYKSPLHF
-,TRBV5-1,TRBJ2-1,few,TGCGCCAGCAGCCCTTCCCTAGGACAGACCTACAATGAGCAGTTCTTC,CASSPSLGQTYNEQFF
-,TRBV3-1/TRBV3-2,TRBJ1-3,-,TGTGCCAGCAGCCAAGCAGGGAAATCTGGAAACACCATATATTTT,CASSQAGKSGNTIYF